This TCR beta chain was retrieved from a study of CD8+ T cells in alopecia areata. The wider study: The drug, oral tofacitinib, was given to treated patients at 5 to 10 mg twice daily.

Extracted RNA was reverse transcribed, and the resulting cDNA served as sequencing template. Profiled with immunoSEQ multiplex PCR; TCRdb holds only in-frame clones, not every one. The sample includes 150,000 or so clones, around 87% of them seen just once. Obtained from alopecia areata patients were lesional scalp punch biopsies along with peripheral blood. For this clone: Its cognate antigen is unknown.

Whole-study results and caveats: Alopecia totalis/universalis scalp especially showed more expanded CD8+ clones than normal scalp. When scalp samples are sequenced, resident alphabeta T cells of normal skin are also captured.

This specimen consisted of CD8+ T cells sorted from blood, obtained at week 0. The TCR originated in a human donor with alopecia areata.

CDR3 amino acids: CAWSVLGGGYTF. In DNA, the CDR3 is TGTGCCTGGAGTGTACTAGGGGGTGGCTACACCTTC. The chain uses TRBV30 and TRBJ1-2, with D possibly being TRBD1 (6 bases). Per the germline V gene, CDR1 is GTSNPN and CDR2 is SVGIG (reference sequence). The CDR3 extends over 12 amino acids. Trimming pared 0 bases from V and 7 bases from J, leaving 9 bases between.